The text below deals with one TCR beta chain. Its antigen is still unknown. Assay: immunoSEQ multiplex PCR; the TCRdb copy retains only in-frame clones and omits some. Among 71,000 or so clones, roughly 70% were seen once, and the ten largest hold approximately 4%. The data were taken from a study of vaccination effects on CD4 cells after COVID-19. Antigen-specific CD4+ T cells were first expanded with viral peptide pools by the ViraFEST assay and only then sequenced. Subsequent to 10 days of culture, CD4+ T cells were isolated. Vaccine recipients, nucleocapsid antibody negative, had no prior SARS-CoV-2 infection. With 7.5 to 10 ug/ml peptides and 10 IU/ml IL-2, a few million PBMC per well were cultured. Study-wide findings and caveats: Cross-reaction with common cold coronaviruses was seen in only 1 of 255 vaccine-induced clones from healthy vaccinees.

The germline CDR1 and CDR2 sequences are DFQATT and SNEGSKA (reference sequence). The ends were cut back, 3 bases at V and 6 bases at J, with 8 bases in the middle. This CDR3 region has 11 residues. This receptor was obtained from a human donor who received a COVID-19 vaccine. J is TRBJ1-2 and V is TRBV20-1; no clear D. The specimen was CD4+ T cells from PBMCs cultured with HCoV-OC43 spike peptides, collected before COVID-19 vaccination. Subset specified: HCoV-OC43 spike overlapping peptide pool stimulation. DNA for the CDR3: TGCAGTGCTAGGGACGCAAATGGCTACACCTTC. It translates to CSARDANGYTF.